These 9 T cell receptor beta chains originate from one sample sequenced in a study of blood T cell repertoires in COVID-19. Only in-frame clones appear in the TCRdb table, and some are missing; sequencing was by immunoSEQ multiplex PCR. The sample consists of more than 150,000 clones, less than 85% of them appearing once. The source material was peripheral blood. The origin of the receptors is a human donor in a cohort sampled during active COVID-19.

The rearrangement joins TRBV24-1 to TRBJ2-1; possible D gene TRBD2, 6 bases. Per germline, CDR1 KGHDR and CDR2 SFDVKD. This CDR3 is 14 amino acids long. Trimming stripped 6 bases from V and 10 bases from J, with 18 bases between. The CDR3 sequence is CATSLRDSPEEQFF. The CDR3 DNA sequence: TGTGCCACCAGTCTCCGGGACTCTCCAGAGGAGCAGTTCTTC.

The genes are TRBV6-5 and TRBJ1-6; D call uncertain. V was clipped by 4 bases and J by 8 bases, with 6 bases between them. The CDR3 is made up of 12 amino acids. Germline CDR1 is MNHEY and CDR2 is SVGAGI. The CDR3 DNA sequence: TGTGCCAGCAGTTTTACAGATTCACCCCTCCACTTT. This codes for CASSFTDSPLHF.

The V and J genes are TRBV2 and TRBJ1-5, with D possibly matching TRBD1 (6 bases). Germline lookup yields CDR1 SNHLY and CDR2 FYNNEI. The CDR3 totals 17 residues. The V end lost 9 bases, the J end lost 0 bases, and 21 bases lay between the germline ends. DNA of the CDR3: TGTGCCAGTCATGTATCGGACAGATCATATAGCAATCAGCCCCAGCATTTT. Protein sequence: CASHVSDRSYSNQPQHF.

This rearrangement joins TRBV2 to TRBJ2-1, with TRBD2 matching over 9 bases. The V gene end was trimmed by 8 bases and the J gene end by 6 bases; junction bases not matched to a gene: 11. The CDR3 spans 15 residues. The V gene's germline CDR1 is SNHLY and CDR2 FYNNEI. CDR3 amino acids: CASSTGLAGRNEQFF. In DNA form, the CDR3 reads TGTGCCAGCTCCACAGGGCTAGCGGGACGCAATGAGCAGTTCTTC.

CDR3 in DNA: TGTGCCAGCACCCTGCAGACAGGGGCCGACTACGAGCAGTACTTC. It yields the protein CASTLQTGADYEQYF. The chain carries TRBV7-9 and TRBJ2-7, with TRBD1 identical over 8 bases. The CDR3 totals 15 residues. Germline V gene data show CDR1 as SEHNR and CDR2 as FQNEAQ (reference sequence). V lost 7 bases and J lost 3; bases outside the gene matches: 11.

This rearrangement joins TRBV5-6 to TRBJ2-6; the match to TRBD1 covers 11 bases. The germline CDR1 and CDR2 sequences are SGHDT and YYEEEE. The CDR3 covers 17 residues. V was pared by 4 bases and J by 3 bases, with 6 bases of the junction left unmatched. The CDR3 DNA reads as TGTGCCAGCAGCCGCGGACAGGGGGCGTTTGGGGCCAACGTCCTGACTTTC. Protein sequence: CASSRGQGAFGANVLTF. Looking up the rest from reference TRBV5-6 and TRBJ2-6 gives the full variable domain: DAGVTQSPTHLIKTRGQQVTLRCSPKSGHDTVSWYQQALGQGPQFIFQYYEEEERQRGNFPDRFSGHQFPNYSSELNVNALLLGDSALYLCASSRGQGAFGANVLTFGAGSRLTVL.

The gene calls are TRBV5-4 and TRBJ1-1, with 11 positions matching TRBD1. Germline-derived CDR1 and CDR2 are SGHNT and YYREEE (reference sequence). The CDR3 totals 16 residues. J was trimmed by 1 base and V by 4 bases; bases with no gene match: 6. Here the CDR3 DNA reads TGTGCCAGCAGCAATAATGGACAGGGGGCGAACACTGAAGCTTTCTTT. This sequence encodes CASSNNGQGANTEAFF.

This clone turned up a few times. The J gene is TRBJ2-3, the V gene TRBV5-1, with D possibly being TRBD2 (6 bases). Germline V CDR1 and CDR2: SGHRS, YFSETQ. The CDR3 loop spans 15 amino acids. The V end was cut by 3 bases, the J end by 0 bases, with 11 bases between. In DNA, the CDR3 is TGCGCCAGCAGCTGGACGCGGGGTAGCACAGATACGCAGTATTTT. Translating gives CASSWTRGSTDTQYF.

The rearrangement uses TRBV6-2 or TRBV6-3 and TRBJ1-5; weak D call: TRBD1 (6 bases). The V end was cut by 5 bases, the J end by 4 bases, with 12 bases between. This CDR3 is built from 14 residues. Germline V gives CDR1 MNHEY, CDR2 SVGEGT. CDR3: CASSPGQLNQPQHF. CDR3 coding DNA: TGTGCCAGCAGTCCAGGACAGTTAAATCAGCCCCAGCATTTT.